This entry is about one TCR beta chain. The antigen is not known. The sample belongs to a study of T cells in localized non-small cell lung cancer. Points from the study as a whole: Detection in adjacent lung was observed for a median 57 of the top 100 tumor clones.

Using immunoSEQ multiplex PCR, the repertoire was profiled, and TCRdb retains in-frame clones only, with some absent. The table includes 2,500 to 3,000 clones, around 25% detected once. Germline CDR1 MDHEN, CDR2 SYDVKM. With 2 bases removed from V and 0 bases from J, the gap between germline ends came to 8 bases. The CDR3 totals 15 residues. The sequencing used normal lung tissue next to the tumor, collected before any cancer treatment. This chain connects TRBV28 to TRBJ1-3, with D perhaps matching TRBD1 (5 bases). This TCR was sampled from a female donor of 60 years or more with stage I squamous cell lung carcinoma. The CDR3 DNA reads as TGTGCCAGCAGTTTACACAGGAGCTCTGGAAACACCATATATTTT. Encoded protein: CASSLHRSSGNTIYF.